This passage covers 27 T cell receptor beta chains from one sample sequenced in a study of T cells in localized non-small cell lung cancer. Method: immunoSEQ multiplex PCR; TCRdb's copy keeps in-frame clones and lacks some. Of 15,000 to 20,000 clones in the sample, about 80% were seen once. The sample here was peripheral blood, taken before any cancer treatment. The source is a male donor older than 55 with stage I lung adenocarcinoma.

The J gene is TRBJ2-5, the V gene TRBV2; tentative D call: TRBD2 (5 bases). In germline, CDR1 is SNHLY, CDR2 FYNNEI. This CDR3 comprises 12 residues. V was clipped by 9 bases and J by 4 bases, with 12 bases between them. The CDR3 coding sequence is TGTGCCAGTCGGACCGCGGGAGAGACCCAGTACTTC. Translation: CASRTAGETQYF.

The rearrangement links TRBV27 to TRBJ2-3; D is unclear. Germline V gene sequence: CDR1 MNHEY, CDR2 SMNVEV (reference sequence). The CDR3 is made up of 14 amino acids. The V end lost 6 bases, the J end lost 3 bases, and 13 bases lay between the germline ends. The CDR3 spells CASRRPRSTDTQYF. CDR3 in DNA: TGTGCCAGCAGACGACCCCGGAGTACAGATACGCAGTATTTT.

The chain combines TRBV10-2 with TRBJ2-7; maybe TRBD1 (5 bases). With 3 bases removed from V and 3 bases from J, the gap between germline ends came to 9 bases. There are 13 residues in the CDR3. The germline CDR1 and CDR2 sequences are WSHSY and SAAADI. The CDR3 is CASSEDRVYEQYF. The CDR3 nucleotides read TGCGCCAGCAGTGAAGACAGAGTCTACGAGCAGTACTTC.

V and J are TRBV11-2 and TRBJ2-7, with a tentative D call TRBD1 (6 bases). CDR1 is SGHAT and CDR2 is FQNNGV in the germline V gene. The CDR3 is 16 residues long. The V end lost 4 bases, the J end lost 3 bases, and 19 bases lay between the germline ends. CDR3 amino acids: CASSSGRTDLNYEQYF. The DNA of the CDR3 is TGTGCCAGCAGCTCTGGTCGGACAGACCTCAACTACGAGCAGTACTTC.

The CDR3 sequence is CASNSERGARYEQYF. CDR3 bases: TGTGCCAGCAACTCTGAAAGGGGGGCCAGGTACGAGCAGTACTTC. The chain uses TRBV28 and TRBJ2-7, with D perhaps being TRBD1 or TRBD2 (6 bases each). There are 15 residues in the CDR3. V lost 7 bases, J lost 4 bases, and 20 bases lay in between. Germline CDR1 MDHEN, CDR2 SYDVKM.

The J gene is TRBJ2-7, the V gene TRBV9; 10 positions agree with TRBD1. Germline assignment: CDR1 SGDLS and CDR2 YYNGEE. V gave up 4 bases and J gave up 2 bases; unmatched junction bases: 9. The CDR3 runs to 16 residues. CDR3 bases: TGTGCCAGCAGCCTCCGGGACAGGGGCCTGACCTACGAGCAGTACTTC. Amino acids: CASSLRDRGLTYEQYF.

This chain links TRBV2 with TRBJ1-2, with D uncertain. Between the trimmed V and J ends, which lost 0 bases and 2 bases, there was a span of 7 bases. This CDR3 is 14 amino acids long. The germline gives CDR1 SNHLY, CDR2 FYNNEI. The CDR3 nucleotides read TGTGCCAGCAGTGAAGCACAGCTAAACTATGGCTACACCTTC. It encodes CASSEAQLNYGYTF.

The V call is TRBV11-1, the J call TRBJ1-1, with TRBD1 as a possible D gene (5 bases). The CDR3 contains 14 residues. Per germline, CDR1 SGHAT and CDR2 FQDESV (reference sequence). Trimming pared 6 bases from V and 6 bases from J, leaving 17 bases between. The CDR3 reads CASRLQGEHAEAFF. The CDR3 DNA reads as TGTGCCAGCAGACTCCAGGGAGAGCACGCTGAAGCTTTCTTT. The full variable domain, completed using reference TRBV11-1 and TRBJ1-1, is EAEVAQSPRYKITEKSQAVAFWCDPISGHATLYWYRQILGQGPELLVQFQDESVVDDSQLPKDRFSAERLKGVDSTLKIQPAELGDSAMYLCASRLQGEHAEAFFGQGTRLTVV.

The chain recombines TRBV29-1 with TRBJ2-7; D perhaps matches TRBD1 (5 bases). The CDR3 sequence is 14 residues long. Deletions cut 6 bases from V and 5 bases from J, with 20 bases between. Germline values: CDR1 SQVTM, CDR2 ANQGSEA. CDR3 sequence reads: CSVAPGSQENEQYF. CDR3 in DNA: TGCAGCGTCGCGCCAGGGTCTCAGGAAAACGAGCAGTACTTC.

V usage is TRBV6-5 and J usage is TRBJ2-7, with TRBD1 as a possible D gene (5 bases). From germline, CDR1 is MNHEY and CDR2 SVGAGI. The V end was cut by 10 bases, the J end by 0 bases, with 10 bases between. The CDR3 length is 12 residues. The CDR3 DNA follows: TGTGCCACCCAGGGAAGCTCCTACGAGCAGTACTTC. It codes for CATQGSSYEQYF.

This clone has a handful of counts. J is TRBJ1-3 and V is TRBV28; D gene ambiguous. The CDR3 sequence is 15 residues long. Germline-derived CDR1 and CDR2 are MDHEN and SYDVKM. With 1 base removed from V and 3 bases from J, the gap between germline ends came to 10 bases. DNA of the CDR3: TGTGCCAGCAGTTTATTTCGTACAAATGGAAACACCATATATTTT. Amino acids: CASSLFRTNGNTIYF. Filled out from reference TRBV28 and TRBJ1-3, the complete variable domain reads DVKVTQSSRYLVKRTGEKVFLECVQDMDHENMFWYRQDPGLGLRLIYFSYDVKMKEKGDIPEGYSVSREKKERFSLILESASTNQTSMYLCASSLFRTNGNTIYFGEGSWLTVV.

The V and J genes are TRBV6-1 and TRBJ2-7; D is ambiguous. The CDR3 contains 15 residues. CDR1 MNHNS and CDR2 SASEGT come from the germline V gene. V dropped 5 bases and J dropped 1 base, with 15 bases sitting between them. CDR3 sequence reads: CASSRLNFGSYEQYF. As DNA, the CDR3 is TGTGCCAGCAGTCGCCTCAACTTTGGATCCTACGAGCAGTACTTC.

DNA for the CDR3: TGTGCCAGCACTAGGGGACAGGGACTCTATGGCTACACCTTC. This gives the protein CASTRGQGLYGYTF. The chain links TRBV6-4 to TRBJ1-2; TRBD1 agrees at 9 bases. The germline CDR1 and CDR2 sequences are MRHNA and SNTAGT. V gave up 7 bases and J gave up 4 bases; unmatched junction bases: 7. The CDR3 loop spans 14 amino acids.

V gene TRBV28 combines with J gene TRBJ2-5, with 8 bases matching TRBD1. V was pared by 10 bases and J by 1 base, with 8 bases of the junction left unmatched. CDR1 is MDHEN and CDR2 is SYDVKM in the germline V gene. CDR3 length: 14 amino acids. This CDR3 reads CATKGTGFQETQYF. As DNA, the CDR3 is TGTGCCACGAAGGGGACAGGTTTCCAAGAGACCCAGTACTTC. The complete variable domain, with remaining parts taken from reference TRBV28 and TRBJ2-5, reads DVKVTQSSRYLVKRTGEKVFLECVQDMDHENMFWYRQDPGLGLRLIYFSYDVKMKEKGDIPEGYSVSREKKERFSLILESASTNQTSMYLCATKGTGFQETQYFGPGTRLLVL.

The V call is TRBV10-3, the J call TRBJ2-1, with TRBD2 matching over 8 bases. Germline V CDR1 and CDR2: ENHRY, SYGVKD. The CDR3 runs to 17 residues. J lost 2 bases, V lost 0 bases, and 6 bases had no gene match. The CDR3 spells CAISESSGRGAYNEQFF. The CDR3 nucleotides read TGTGCCATCAGTGAGTCGTCGGGGCGGGGGGCCTACAATGAGCAGTTCTTC.

V is TRBV6-1 and J is TRBJ2-2, with TRBD1 identical over 7 bases. CDR3 length: 14 residues. CDR1 and CDR2 from the germline V gene are MNHNS and SASEGT. V dropped 8 bases and J dropped 3; count of bases not matched to a gene: 6. CDR3 DNA sequence: TGTGCCAGCTCCCCGGGACAGCACACCGGGGAGCTGTTTTTT. Translated, it gives CASSPGQHTGELFF.

The chain employs TRBV19 and TRBJ1-5; TRBD1 aligns across 9 bases. CDR1 is LNHDA and CDR2 is SQIVND in the germline V gene (reference sequence). The CDR3 spans 16 residues. The J segment lost 4 bases and the V segment lost 6 bases, leaving 10 bases of the junction unmatched. CDR3 nucleotide sequence: TGTGCCAGTAGGAGATCAGACAGGGGGTGGAATCAGCCCCAGCATTTT. This codes for CASRRSDRGWNQPQHF. The full variable domain, with the rest looked up from reference TRBV19 and TRBJ1-5, is DGGITQSPKYLFRKEGQNVTLSCEQNLNHDAMYWYRQDPGQGLRLIYYSQIVNDFQKGDIAEGYSVSREKKESFPLTVTSAQKNPTAFYLCASRRSDRGWNQPQHFGDGTRLSIL.

The chain links TRBV7-3 to TRBJ2-1, with D perhaps TRBD1 or TRBD2 (5 bases each). This CDR3 has 13 amino acids. Germline V gives CDR1 SGHTA, CDR2 FQGTGA. The V and J ends lost 2 bases and 8 bases respectively, with 10 bases between them. The CDR3 bases are TGTGCCAGCAGCTTAGATCTGGGGGATGAGCAGTTCTTC. Its protein product is CASSLDLGDEQFF.

The chain is built from TRBV7-1 and TRBJ2-3; D is uncertain. TRBV7-1 belongs to the ORF category, with a function that is uncertain. The CDR3 has 12 residues. V was cut by 4 bases and J by 2 bases, with 4 bases left in between. The DNA of the CDR3 is TGTGCCAGCAGCTACTACACAGATACGCAGTATTTT. Amino acids: CASSYYTDTQYF.

The chain links TRBV28 to TRBJ2-5; D might be TRBD1 (5 bases). The CDR3 totals 16 residues. Between the trimmed V and J ends, which lost 2 bases and 4 bases, there was a span of 17 bases. In germline, CDR1 is MDHEN, CDR2 SYDVKM. The chain's CDR3 is CASSLIQTVSAETQYF. CDR3 bases: TGTGCCAGCAGTTTAATCCAGACAGTGTCGGCAGAGACCCAGTACTTC.

CDR3 DNA sequence: TGTGCCAGTAGTCTAGCCGGACAGTCTAACTATGGCTACACCTTC. It is translated as CASSLAGQSNYGYTF. The genes are TRBV19 and TRBJ1-2; D may be TRBD1 (6 bases). The CDR3 totals 15 residues. Trimming removed 5 bases from V and 0 bases from J, with 13 bases in between. The germline gives CDR1 LNHDA, CDR2 SQIVND (reference sequence).

The rearrangement links TRBV18 to TRBJ2-4; D is undetermined. Trimming pared 0 bases from V and 0 bases from J, leaving 9 bases between. Germline assignment: CDR1 KGHSH and CDR2 LQKENI. The CDR3 has 16 residues. The CDR3 region has the DNA TGTGCCAGCTCACCACCCAACAGCTTAGCCAAAAACATTCAGTACTTC. Translated: CASSPPNSLAKNIQYF.

The chain carries TRBV5-4 and TRBJ2-1, with TRBD2 as a possible D gene (5 bases). This CDR3 is 15 amino acids long. With 1 base removed from V and 6 bases from J, the gap between germline ends came to 14 bases. Germline CDR1 and CDR2: SGHNT and YYREEE (reference sequence). CDR3 in amino acids: CASSLRVGVGNEQFF. The DNA of the CDR3 is TGTGCCAGCAGCTTGAGGGTCGGGGTAGGCAATGAGCAGTTCTTC. Drawing the rest from reference TRBV5-4 and TRBJ2-1, the complete variable domain is ETGVTQSPTHLIKTRGQQVTLRCSSQSGHNTVSWYQQALGQGPQFIFQYYREEENGRGNFPPRFSGLQFPNYSSELNVNALELDDSALYLCASSLRVGVGNEQFFGPGTRLTVL.

The rearrangement joins TRBV5-6 to TRBJ2-4; 7 nucleotides align to TRBD1. The V segment lost 2 bases and the J segment 4 bases; nucleotides outside the gene matches: 6. CDR1 is SGHDT, CDR2 YYEEEE, per germline. The CDR3 loop spans 15 amino acids. The CDR3: CASSLPDRAKNIQYF. The CDR3 DNA reads TGTGCCAGCAGCTTACCCGACAGGGCGAAAAACATTCAGTACTTC. Full variable domain (missing parts from reference TRBV5-6 and TRBJ2-4): DAGVTQSPTHLIKTRGQQVTLRCSPKSGHDTVSWYQQALGQGPQFIFQYYEEEERQRGNFPDRFSGHQFPNYSSELNVNALLLGDSALYLCASSLPDRAKNIQYFGAGTRLSVL.

About this clone: A junction end diverges from the germline sequence, so it may reflect a read error. The same CDR3 also results from other DNA sequences found in this sample. The V call is TRBV27, the J call TRBJ2-4; 12 bases are shared with TRBD1. Germline V CDR1 and CDR2: MNHEY, SMNVEV (reference sequence). This CDR3 comprises 21 residues. The CDR3 coding sequence is TGCGCCAGCAGATCATCTCCGGGACAGGGGGCTGGATTGTTGGCCAAAAACATTCAGTACTTC. Its translation: CASRSSPGQGAGLLAKNIQYF.

This chain uses TRBV7-3 with TRBJ2-1; 7 bases match TRBD2. The trim removed 2 bases at V and 4 bases at J, leaving 8 bases unmatched. The CDR3 covers 16 residues. Germline V gene lookup returns CDR1 SGHTA and CDR2 FQGTGA. The CDR3 reads CASSLAPYSGYNEQFF. CDR3 DNA sequence: TGTGCCAGCAGCTTAGCCCCTTATAGCGGGTACAATGAGCAGTTCTTC.

Written as DNA, the CDR3 is TGTGCCAGCAGCTCCCTGGCCGGGACTAGCGGGAGTATTTATACGCAGTATTTT. Encoded protein: CASSSLAGTSGSIYTQYF. V and J are TRBV11-2 and TRBJ2-3; TRBD2 agrees at 14 bases. CDR1 and CDR2 (germline): SGHAT, FQNNGV. The CDR3 contains 18 residues. V shed 4 bases and J 7 bases; nucleotides not matched to a gene: 13.